The 18 T cell receptor beta chains below all came from one sample that was sequenced in a study of blood T cell repertoires in COVID-19. Sequencing used immunoSEQ multiplex PCR; TCRdb keeps in-frame clones, though not all of them. The sample holds fewer than 55,000 clones, approximately 85% seen once. Sequencing input: peripheral blood. The receptors were sampled from a woman older than 75 with COVID-19, enrolled during active disease.

This chain links TRBV6-1 with TRBJ1-5; D is unclear. The CDR3 has 14 amino acids. Trimming pared 3 bases from V and 6 bases from J, leaving 12 bases between. Germline assignment: CDR1 MNHNS and CDR2 SASEGT. CDR3 sequence reads: CASSDEGRVQPQHF. CDR3 coding DNA: TGTGCCAGCAGTGATGAGGGAAGGGTTCAGCCCCAGCATTTT.

The chain has TRBV18 and TRBJ2-1; 7 bases line up with TRBD2. The J segment lost 0 bases and the V segment lost 0 bases, leaving 5 bases of the junction unmatched. The CDR3 has 17 residues. CDR1 and CDR2 (germline): KGHSH, LQKENI. The CDR3 DNA reads as TGTGCCAGCTCACCACCGGAGGGCGGGAGCTCCTACAATGAGCAGTTCTTC. It translates to CASSPPEGGSSYNEQFF. Full variable domain (remainder filled in from reference TRBV18 and TRBJ2-1): NAGVMQNPRHLVRRRGQEARLRCSPMKGHSHVYWYRQLPEEGLKFMVYLQKENIIDESGMPKERFSAEFPKEGPSILRIQQVVRGDSAAYFCASSPPEGGSSYNEQFFGPGTRLTVL.

The chain uses TRBV21-1 and TRBJ1-5; TRBD1 is the table's D call and was not checked against the DNA. TRBV21-1 is a pseudogene locus. This CDR3 region has 15 residues. CDR3 protein: CASSLVTGGNQPQHF. The CDR3 DNA sequence: TGTGCCAGCAGCCTTGTTACAGGGGGTAATCAGCCCCAGCATTTT.

This rearrangement joins TRBV7-2 to TRBJ2-5; TRBD2 matches at 9 bases. J was trimmed by 6 bases and V by 1 base; bases with no gene match: 9. The CDR3 runs 16 residues. Germline CDR1 SGHTA, CDR2 FQGNSA. CDR3 nucleotides: TGTGCCAGCAGCTTAGAGTTAGCGGGAGTAGGAAAGACCCAGTACTTC. It codes for CASSLELAGVGKTQYF.

CDR3 sequence: CASSLGHQSNQPQHF. CDR3 DNA sequence: TGTGCCAGCAGCTTGGGACACCAAAGCAATCAGCCCCAGCATTTT. V usage is TRBV11-2 and J usage is TRBJ1-5; tentative D call: TRBD1 (6 bases). The CDR3 sequence is 15 residues long. Trimming pared 3 bases from V and 1 base from J, leaving 10 bases between. The V gene's germline CDR1 is SGHAT and CDR2 FQNNGV.

The rearrangement joins TRBV30 to TRBJ2-7, with D unresolved. Deletions cut 0 bases from V and 4 bases from J, with 7 bases between. In germline, CDR1 is GTSNPN, CDR2 SVGIG (reference sequence). This CDR3 has 12 residues. The CDR3 DNA sequence: TGTGCCTGGAGTGTAACTTTATACGAGCAGTACTTC. It encodes CAWSVTLYEQYF.

The rearrangement joins TRBV11-2 to TRBJ2-3, with no clear D. The germline V gene has CDR1 SGHAT and CDR2 FQNNGV. Trimming stripped 3 bases from V and 0 bases from J, with 10 bases between. The CDR3 runs to 15 residues. The CDR3 region is CASSFIQPSTDTQYF. CDR3 sequence (DNA): TGTGCCAGCAGCTTTATACAGCCTAGCACAGATACGCAGTATTTT.

V and J are TRBV28 and TRBJ2-7, with 8 bases identical to TRBD1. Germline values: CDR1 MDHEN, CDR2 SYDVKM. After removal of 0 bases from V and 2 bases from J, the junction contained 6 bases not matched to a gene. The CDR3 spans 16 residues. CDR3 nucleotide sequence: TGTGCCAGCAGTTTATGGGGGACAGGACCTACCTACGAGCAGTACTTC. Protein sequence: CASSLWGTGPTYEQYF. The full variable domain, completed using reference TRBV28 and TRBJ2-7, is DVKVTQSSRYLVKRTGEKVFLECVQDMDHENMFWYRQDPGLGLRLIYFSYDVKMKEKGDIPEGYSVSREKKERFSLILESASTNQTSMYLCASSLWGTGPTYEQYFGPGTRLTVT.

The rearrangement joins TRBV7-2 to TRBJ1-6, with a tentative D call TRBD1 (6 bases). Per the germline V gene, CDR1 is SGHTA and CDR2 is FQGNSA. V was pared by 5 bases and J by 6 bases, with 17 bases between. This CDR3 region has 16 residues. The CDR3 region has the DNA TGTGCCAGCAGCCCTCGCAGGGGTGGCGGTAATTCACCCCTCCACTTT. It is translated as CASSPRRGGGNSPLHF. The full variable domain, in which reference TRBV7-2 and TRBJ1-6 provide the parts outside the CDR3, is GAGVSQSPSNKVTEKGKDVELRCDPISGHTALYWYRQSLGQGLEFLIYFQGNSAPDKSGLPSDRFSAERTGGSVSTLTIQRTQQEDSAVYLCASSPRRGGGNSPLHFGNGTRLTVT.

This clone appeared a single time. The genes are TRBV20-1 and TRBJ2-7; 8 nucleotides match TRBD1. Germline V CDR1 and CDR2: DFQATT, SNEGSKA (reference sequence). V was pared by 3 bases and J by 4 bases, with 11 bases of the junction left unmatched. There are 15 residues in the CDR3. The CDR3 DNA reads as TGCAGTGCTAGTGGCCCCGTAGACAGGGGATACGAGCAGTACTTC. Translation: CSASGPVDRGYEQYF.

V usage is TRBV3-1 (or the pseudogene TRBV3-2) and J usage is TRBJ2-1; TRBD1 agrees at 7 bases. Germline-derived CDR1 and CDR2 are LGHDT and YNNKEL (reference sequence). Trimming took 4 bases from V and 9 from J; bases not matched to a gene: 9. The CDR3 length is 14 residues. The CDR3 here is CASSLPGQFGEQFF. CDR3 coding DNA: TGTGCCAGCAGCCTACCGGGACAGTTCGGTGAGCAGTTCTTC.

J is TRBJ2-6 and V is TRBV2; 9 bases map to TRBD1. V shed 8 bases and J 0 bases; nucleotides not matched to a gene: 8. CDR3 length: 17 amino acids. The V gene's germline CDR1 is SNHLY and CDR2 FYNNEI. Here the CDR3 reads CASVGTGLNSGANVLTF. CDR3 nucleotide sequence: TGTGCCAGCGTTGGGACAGGGCTAAACTCTGGGGCCAACGTCCTGACTTTC. Full variable domain (remainder filled in from reference TRBV2 and TRBJ2-6): EPEVTQTPSHQVTQMGQEVILRCVPISNHLYFYWYRQILGQKVEFLVSFYNNEISEKSEIFDDQFSVERPDGSNFTLKIRSTKLEDSAMYFCASVGTGLNSGANVLTFGAGSRLTVL.

The genes are TRBV6-6 and TRBJ1-1; possibly TRBD1 for D (5 bases). The germline CDR1 and CDR2 sequences are MNHNY and SVGAGI (reference sequence). V was pared by 5 bases and J by 4 bases, with 11 bases between. The CDR3 is 13 residues long. The CDR3 DNA sequence: TGTGCCAGCAGTATCAGGGACTCCACTGAAGCTTTCTTT. Protein sequence: CASSIRDSTEAFF.

This clone showed up just a few times. The gene calls are TRBV12-3 or TRBV12-4 and TRBJ2-2; D uncertain. V lost 1 base, J lost 8 bases, and 5 bases lay in between. The CDR3 extends over 12 amino acids. CDR3 residues: CASSLGVGELFF. CDR3 DNA sequence: TGTGCCAGCAGTTTAGGCGTGGGGGAGCTGTTTTTT.

Written as DNA, the CDR3 is TGTGCCAGCCGCCAGGGCGGGGGCTCCTACGAGCAGTACTTC. This gives the protein CASRQGGGSYEQYF. The V gene is TRBV19, the J gene TRBJ2-7, with 7 nucleotides matching TRBD2. Germline V CDR1 and CDR2: LNHDA, SQIVND (reference sequence). The CDR3 sequence is 14 residues long. V trimming: 9 bases; J trimming: 0 bases; junction bases outside the gene matches: 8.

The chain carries TRBV3-1 (or the pseudogene TRBV3-2) and TRBJ2-7, with TRBD2 matching over 11 bases. The J segment lost 0 bases and the V segment lost 3 bases, leaving 10 bases of the junction unmatched. This CDR3 spans 18 amino acids. The germline V gene encodes CDR1 LGHDT and CDR2 YNNKEL (reference sequence). This chain's CDR3 is CASSHSPRSGRVSYEQYF. CDR3 DNA: TGTGCCAGCAGCCATTCCCCCCGTAGCGGGAGGGTCTCCTACGAGCAGTACTTC.

The rearrangement links TRBV18 to TRBJ2-2; 10 bases match TRBD2. From germline, CDR1 is KGHSH and CDR2 LQKENI. There are 17 residues in the CDR3. V shed 3 bases and J 2 bases; nucleotides not matched to a gene: 6. This CDR3 reads CASSPQRTSGNTGELFF. CDR3 nucleotide sequence: TGTGCCAGCTCACCGCAGAGGACTAGCGGCAACACCGGGGAGCTGTTTTTT.

The V and J genes are TRBV3-1 (or the pseudogene TRBV3-2) and TRBJ1-2, with TRBD1 matching 9 bases. V trimming: 1 base; J trimming: 8 bases; junction bases outside the gene matches: 11. Looked up from germline, CDR1 is LGHDT and CDR2 is YNNKEL (reference sequence). The CDR3 extends over 16 amino acids. CDR3 sequence (DNA): TGTGCCAGCAGCCAAGGATTGTCCGGGACAGGGCTCGGCTACACCTTC. Its protein product is CASSQGLSGTGLGYTF.